This TCR beta chain was sequenced in a study of cytomegalovirus exposure and HLA in healthy donors. The CDR3 has 12 residues. Trimming stripped 0 bases from V and 5 bases from J, with 3 bases between. Germline V gene sequence: CDR1 SGDLS, CDR2 YYNGEE. Primers included in the PCR were 60 Vbeta and 13 Jbeta primers. Profiled with immunoSEQ multiplex PCR; TCRdb holds only in-frame clones, not every one. The sample has roughly 150,000 clones; more than 75% are singletons. This clonotype originated in a woman between 40 and 50 years old in good health and CMV-seronegative. The gene calls are TRBV9 and TRBJ2-1; D remains unclear. Sequences were obtained from PBMCs. The CDR3 spells CASSVGNNEQFF. Here the CDR3 DNA reads TGTGCCAGCAGCGTAGGTAACAATGAGCAGTTCTTC.